This T cell receptor beta chain was recovered during a study of blood T cell repertoires in COVID-19. Overall study: Collection of acute and convalescent COVID-19 samples took place in the United States, Italy and Spain. PBMCs, B-cell-depleted T cells, or T cells provided the cDNA or gDNA that made up the material.

CDR3 length equals 16 residues. Deletions cut 0 bases from V and 1 base from J, with 9 bases between. The germline V gene encodes CDR1 SGHTA and CDR2 FQGNSA. Seattle-derived patients entered the study during active infection and were followed longitudinally. Some clones are missing from TCRdb's copy, which holds only in-frame ones; the method was immunoSEQ multiplex PCR. The table lists about 260,000 clones, over 75% of them singletons. The clonotype comes from a woman between 65 and 79 years old with COVID-19, enrolled during active disease. The sequenced sample consisted of peripheral blood. The V and J genes are TRBV7-2 and TRBJ2-2; D may be TRBD1 (6 bases). The CDR3 loop reads CASSLAPGVNTGELFF. DNA of the CDR3: TGTGCCAGCAGCTTAGCCCCAGGGGTGAACACCGGGGAGCTGTTTTTT.